A selection of T cell receptor beta chains follows, all from one sample in a study of molecular identifiers for immune sequencing clone quantification. A single record per CDR3 protein comes from TCRdb applying MiXCR to the PCR reads. The table includes about 640,000 distinct CDR3 sequences, less than 20% detected once. Sequenced material: naive CD8+ T cells from blood, with Jurkat cell RNA spiked in. The receptors here all came from a human donor in good health. Some libraries in this study had Jurkat cell RNA spiked in. The CDR3 runs from the conserved cysteine through the conserved F or W. The D gene is left open where the match is weak. Where a row states a size, it is once, few, many or the class of an expanded clone; other rows omit it.

size,D,V,length,J,CDR3
-,TRBD2,TRBV7-2,15,TRBJ2-1,CASSETSGRVNEQFF
-,TRBD2,TRBV7-9,17,TRBJ2-5,CASSFGIAGGSWETQYF
many,-,TRBV2,15,TRBJ1-2,CASSEEESLIIGYTF
many,-,TRBV3-1,13,TRBJ2-5,CASSPYSQETQYF
-,-,TRBV12-3/TRBV12-4,14,TRBJ2-2,CASSFPGGTGELFF
few,TRBD1,TRBV20-1,14,TRBJ2-7,CSARDFTGAYEQYF
many,-,TRBV7-9,14,TRBJ1-4,CASSLDGGMEKLFF
many,-,TRBV20-1,12,TRBJ2-7,CSAEGTFYEQYF
many,-,TRBV19,12,TRBJ1-2,CASSQTGVGYTF
-,-,TRBV19,13,TRBJ1-4,CASNTYEPEKLFF
few,-,TRBV20-1,17,TRBJ2-1,CSARAAGTPFIHNEQFF
few,-,TRBV12-2,18,TRBJ1-5,CASRPSTGKKYSNQPQHF
many,-,TRBV28,15,TRBJ2-7,CASSFLAIAAPEQYF
many,-,TRBV4-1,16,TRBJ1-5,CASSQDRVRDYQPQHF
few,TRBD2,TRBV19,17,TRBJ2-3,CASTGLAGTHSTDTQYF
-,-,TRBV7-9,15,TRBJ2-2,CASSLEVISTGELVF
few,TRBD1,TRBV5-4,13,TRBJ2-7,CASSLDGTATAYF
-,TRBD2,TRBV11-2,15,TRBJ2-3,CATRLAGRITDTQYF
-,-,TRBV20-1,16,TRBJ2-1,CSARDPAVLSYNEQFF
many,TRBD1,TRBV5-1,14,TRBJ1-5,CASSIGTGEHAQHF
many,TRBD2,TRBV7-9,16,TRBJ2-3,CASSPIAGGKTDTQYF
many,TRBD2,TRBV5-4,16,TRBJ2-1,CASSLTAGGRYNEQFF
many,TRBD1,TRBV19,16,TRBJ2-3,CASKPKQGVFGDTQYF
many,-,TRBV27,16,TRBJ2-1,CASSSQGVSSYNEQFF
many,-,TRBV20-1,14,TRBJ2-7,CSARGARSSYEQYF
-,-,TRBV3-2,12,TRBJ1-1,CASDPGNTEAFF
many,TRBD1,TRBV27,14,TRBJ2-4,CASSLRDRENIQYF
-,-,TRBV6-2/TRBV6-3,14,TRBJ2-3,CASDRGRSTDTQYF
-,TRBD2,TRBV20-1,15,TRBJ2-6,CSARDGGVGANVLTF
many,-,TRBV7-9,11,TRBJ1-1,CASSPSPEAFF
-,-,TRBV6-5,14,TRBJ2-7,CASSPGREFYEQYF
-,TRBD1,TRBV19,16,TRBJ2-7,CASSLATGGISYEQYF